Below are 21 T cell receptor beta chains sequenced from a single sample in a study of PD-L1 blockade in urothelial cancer. Time point here: peripheral blood 6 weeks after treatment start. Sequencing used immunoSEQ multiplex PCR; TCRdb keeps in-frame clones, though not all of them. This table holds roughly 42,000 clones, roughly nine tenths found once. Sequenced material: PBMCs, taken around atezolizumab (anti-PD-L1) treatment. The receptors derive from a man between 70 and 80 years old with urothelial cancer.

This chain joins TRBV5-8 and TRBJ2-7, with 8 bases that match TRBD1. This CDR3 is built from 15 residues. V trimming: 4 bases; J trimming: 3 bases; junction bases outside the gene matches: 9. Germline assignment: CDR1 SGHTS and CDR2 YDEGEE. CDR3 in DNA: TGTGCCAGCAGCCCCAAGGACAGGGCTGACTACGAGCAGTACTTC. Protein sequence: CASSPKDRADYEQYF.

The genes are TRBV6-6 and TRBJ2-7; D is possibly TRBD2 (6 bases). V gave up 0 bases and J gave up 7 bases, with 13 bases separating them. This CDR3 is built from 14 residues. The germline V gene has CDR1 MNHNY and CDR2 SVGAGI (reference sequence). This CDR3 reads CASSYSALANEQYF. For the CDR3, the DNA is TGTGCCAGCAGTTACTCTGCTCTAGCGAATGAGCAGTACTTC.

The chain combines TRBV7-8 with TRBJ1-5; TRBD1 is a possible D gene (5 bases). Germline V gene lookup returns CDR1 SGHVS and CDR2 FQNEAQ. Deletions cut 0 bases from V and 7 bases from J, with 10 bases between. This CDR3 comprises 14 residues. The CDR3 nucleotides are TGTGCCAGCAGCTTAGCAGGGGTAGGGCAGCCCCAGCATTTT. Amino acid sequence: CASSLAGVGQPQHF.

The genes are TRBV25-1 and TRBJ1-1; no firm D call. V lost 6 bases and J lost 7, with 12 bases in between. Germline values: CDR1 MGHDK, CDR2 SYGVNS. CDR3 length: 12 amino acids. DNA for the CDR3: TGTGCCAGCAGGTTTGCTGAGGGTGAAGCTTTCTTT. It translates to CASRFAEGEAFF. The full variable domain, with the rest looked up from reference TRBV25-1 and TRBJ1-1, is EADIYQTPRYLVIGTGKKITLECSQTMGHDKMYWYQQDPGMELHLIHYSYGVNSTEKGDLSSESTVSRIRTEHFPLTLESARPSHTSQYLCASRFAEGEAFFGQGTRLTVV.

This chain connects TRBV19 to TRBJ2-7, with D maybe TRBD2 (6 bases). This CDR3 contains 16 residues. V shed 5 bases and J shed 2 bases, with 19 bases lying between them. The germline gives CDR1 LNHDA, CDR2 SQIVND (reference sequence). The CDR3 sequence: CASSRGTATPPYEQYF. The CDR3 nucleotides are TGTGCCAGTAGTCGGGGGACTGCAACCCCTCCCTACGAGCAGTACTTC.

The chain recombines TRBV9 with TRBJ2-3, with D perhaps matching TRBD2 (6 bases). Deletions cut 2 bases from V and 0 bases from J, with 10 bases between. Looked up from germline, CDR1 is SGDLS and CDR2 is YYNGEE. The CDR3 is made up of 15 amino acids. This chain's CDR3 is CASSVLGTSTDTQYF. Here the CDR3 DNA reads TGTGCCAGCAGCGTTCTAGGGACTAGCACAGATACGCAGTATTTT.

This chain joins TRBV30 and TRBJ2-5; a weak D match, TRBD2 (5 bases). This CDR3 has 14 amino acids. V was trimmed by 3 bases and J by 9 bases, leaving 20 bases between them. Per the germline V gene, CDR1 is GTSNPN and CDR2 is SVGIG (reference sequence). The CDR3 here is CAWSGNRAPQAQYF. The CDR3 nucleotides are TGTGCCTGGAGCGGGAATAGGGCGCCCCAGGCCCAGTACTTC.

The chain couples TRBV10-1 to TRBJ2-7; D not resolved. Germline-derived CDR1 and CDR2 are WNHNN and SYGVQD (reference sequence). There are 13 residues in the CDR3. The V gene lost 4 bases and the J gene lost 0 bases, with 7 bases spanning the gap. CDR3 DNA sequence: TGCGCCAGCAGTGGCGGTGCCTCCTACGAGCAGTACTTC. This codes for CASSGGASYEQYF.

V and J are TRBV19 and TRBJ2-3; 9 bases align to TRBD2. The J segment lost 2 bases and the V segment lost 6 bases, leaving 6 bases of the junction unmatched. The CDR3 consists of 15 residues. CDR1 is LNHDA and CDR2 is SQIVND in the germline V gene (reference sequence). The CDR3 sequence is CASRPSGAYTDTQYF. CDR3 DNA: TGTGCCAGTAGGCCTAGCGGGGCCTACACAGATACGCAGTATTTT.

J is TRBJ2-1 and V is TRBV9; 13 bases are a match to TRBD2. The CDR3 contains 14 residues. The germline gives CDR1 SGDLS, CDR2 YYNGEE. V lost 3 bases to trimming and J lost 10 bases; unmatched junction nucleotides: 4. The CDR3 region is CASSAGTSGTEQFF. The CDR3 bases are TGTGCCAGCAGCGCCGGGACTAGCGGGACAGAGCAGTTCTTC.

J is TRBJ2-3 and V is TRBV28; 16 positions agree with TRBD2. Looked up from germline, CDR1 is MDHEN and CDR2 is SYDVKM. Losses at the gene ends were 10 bases for V and 7 bases for J; bases not matched to a gene: 17. This CDR3 region has 18 residues. The CDR3 region is CATTRGTSGRAGYNTQYF. The DNA of the CDR3 is TGTGCCACCACTCGAGGGACTAGCGGGAGGGCCGGCTATAATACGCAGTATTTT.

The J gene is TRBJ2-1, the V gene TRBV7-9; 10 nucleotides match TRBD2. CDR3 length equals 18 residues. Trimming cost V 5 bases and J 10 bases; bases outside gene matches: 20. Looked up from germline, CDR1 is SEHNR and CDR2 is FQNEAQ (reference sequence). CDR3 bases: TGTGCCAGCAGCCCCGGACTAGCGGATCTTCTAGGGGGGGAAGAGCAGTTCTTC. Its protein product is CASSPGLADLLGGEEQFF.

The chain joins TRBV6-1 to TRBJ1-2; D remains unclear. With 2 bases removed from V and 7 bases from J, the gap between germline ends came to 20 bases. The CDR3 is 16 residues long. The germline V gene encodes CDR1 MNHNS and CDR2 SASEGT. The CDR3 protein is CASSESHVLAGLGYTF. The CDR3 DNA reads as TGTGCCAGCAGTGAAAGTCATGTTTTGGCAGGTCTTGGCTACACCTTC.

The CDR3 coding sequence is TGTGCCATCAGGGCGGGAGGGCCTGAGCAGTACTTC. This gives the protein CAIRAGGPEQYF. The chain combines TRBV10-3 with TRBJ2-7; 9 nucleotides agree with TRBD2. Germline V gene lookup returns CDR1 ENHRY and CDR2 SYGVKD. Trimming cost V 6 bases and J 7 bases; bases outside gene matches: 4. There are 12 residues in the CDR3.

V and J are TRBV7-9 and TRBJ2-5; D is unresolved. Deletions cut 5 bases from V and 5 bases from J, with 9 bases between. The CDR3 contains 12 residues. Germline assignment: CDR1 SEHNR and CDR2 FQNEAQ (reference sequence). The CDR3, as DNA: TGTGCCAGCAGCCGGGTCCGGGAGACCCAGTACTTC. This gives the protein CASSRVRETQYF. Variable domain in full (rest from reference TRBV7-9 and TRBJ2-5): DTGVSQNPRHKITKRGQNVTFRCDPISEHNRLYWYRQTLGQGPEFLTYFQNEAQLEKSRLLSDRFSAERPKGSFSTLEIQRTEQGDSAMYLCASSRVRETQYFGPGTRLLVL.

The V and J genes are TRBV27 and TRBJ2-7; D might be TRBD1 (5 bases). Trimming took off 3 bases at V and 2 bases at J, with 11 bases between the two ends. This CDR3 is 14 amino acids long. The germline V gene encodes CDR1 MNHEY and CDR2 SMNVEV (reference sequence). The CDR3 DNA reads as TGTGCCAGCAGTTTTGGGCAGGGTCCCTACGAGCAGTACTTC. Protein product: CASSFGQGPYEQYF.

The chain recombines TRBV19 with TRBJ1-5; 11 bases align to TRBD1. The CDR3 spans 15 residues. Germline V lookup: CDR1 LNHDA, CDR2 SQIVND (reference sequence). V lost 7 bases, J lost 6 bases, and 8 bases stayed unmatched. The CDR3 nucleotides read TGTGCCAGTACTCGATGGGGACAGGGGGGTCAGCCCCAGCATTTT. Translation gives CASTRWGQGGQPQHF.

The CDR3 DNA reads as TGTGCCAGCAGCATTCGCCTGAACGGGGTCGGCGAGACCCAGTACTTC. It translates to CASSIRLNGVGETQYF. The chain combines TRBV7-3 with TRBJ2-5; D possibly corresponds to TRBD2 (5 bases). V lost 5 bases and J lost 5, with 21 bases in between. CDR3 length: 16 amino acids. Looked up from germline, CDR1 is SGHTA and CDR2 is FQGTGA. Full variable domain (outside the CDR3, taken from reference TRBV7-3 and TRBJ2-5): GAGVSQTPSNKVTEKGKYVELRCDPISGHTALYWYRQSLGQGPEFLIYFQGTGAADDSGLPNDRFFAVRPEGSVSTLKIQRTERGDSAVYLCASSIRLNGVGETQYFGPGTRLLVL.

The V call is TRBV2, the J call TRBJ2-7; 8 bases map to TRBD2. V lost 2 bases and J lost 1; bases outside the gene matches: 4. From germline, CDR1 is SNHLY and CDR2 FYNNEI. The CDR3 extends over 15 amino acids. The CDR3 sequence: CASSETAGASYEQYF. The CDR3 coding sequence is TGTGCCAGCAGTGAAACAGCGGGAGCATCCTACGAGCAGTACTTC.

This rearrangement joins TRBV28 to TRBJ1-1, with D possibly matching TRBD1 (6 bases). Germline V gene data show CDR1 as MDHEN and CDR2 as SYDVKM. Trimming removed 2 bases from V and 0 bases from J, with 13 bases in between. This CDR3 region has 16 residues. The CDR3 sequence is CASSLVGQSMNTEAFF. The CDR3 DNA follows: TGTGCCAGCAGTTTAGTAGGACAGAGTATGAACACTGAAGCTTTCTTT.

This sequence joins TRBV29-1 and TRBJ1-2, with a tentative D call TRBD1 (5 bases). The germline V and J ends were trimmed by 6 bases and 5 bases, with 13 bases remaining between them. This CDR3 region has 12 residues. Per germline, CDR1 SQVTM and CDR2 ANQGSEA. CDR3 sequence reads: CSVLQAGYGYTF. The CDR3 DNA is TGCAGCGTCCTACAGGCCGGGTATGGCTACACCTTC.